The present entry profiles one T cell receptor beta chain with its context. No antigen is known for it. This CDR3 contains 15 residues. Germline V gives CDR1 SGHAT, CDR2 FQNNGV. V dropped 3 bases and J dropped 1; count of bases not matched to a gene: 3. This sample is drawn from a study of cytomegalovirus exposure and HLA in healthy donors. PCR used 60 Vbeta primers and 13 Jbeta primers. Clones were sequenced by immunoSEQ multiplex PCR, and TCRdb holds only the in-frame ones, with some missing. Of fewer than 200,000 clones in the sample, roughly 79% were seen once. General study points: Cytomegalovirus association was assigned to 170 or so TCR beta chains.

Sequencing was carried out using PBMCs. The sequence came from a woman under 30 in good health and CMV-seropositive. The rearrangement uses TRBV11-2 and TRBJ2-1; 7 bases align to TRBD1. Here the CDR3 DNA reads TGTGCCAGCAGCTTGAACAGGGGATCCTACAATGAGCAGTTCTTC. This gives the protein CASSLNRGSYNEQFF.